One and the same sample provided the 29 T cell receptor beta chains below, sequenced in a study of blood T cell repertoires in COVID-19. Data came from immunoSEQ multiplex PCR; TCRdb stores just in-frame clones and leaves some out. The repertoire holds fewer than 250,000 clones, with 80% to 90% as singletons. The source material was peripheral blood. The receptors here all came from a woman aged 80 or older with acute or convalescent COVID-19.

This clone was seen a few times. The chain has TRBV6-2 or TRBV6-3 and TRBJ1-4, with D possibly TRBD1 on 5 matching bases. CDR1 and CDR2 from the germline V gene are MNHEY and SVGEGT. V was clipped by 4 bases and J by 8 bases, with 14 bases between them. The CDR3 spans 14 residues. The CDR3 region has the DNA TGTGCCAGCAGTTCGCAGGGATCCGCGGAAAAACTGTTTTTT. Amino acids: CASSSQGSAEKLFF.

In regard to this clone: This CDR3 is also generated by other DNA sequences in the sample. The chain couples TRBV27 to TRBJ2-1; D is perhaps TRBD1 (6 bases). CDR3 length: 17 residues. Germline-derived CDR1 and CDR2 are MNHEY and SMNVEV (reference sequence). Trimming took 5 bases from V and 1 from J, leaving 18 bases between them. CDR3: CASSLFTSGVSYNEQFF. In DNA, the CDR3 is TGTGCCAGCAGTCTATTTACTTCAGGGGTGTCCTACAATGAGCAGTTCTTC.

The chain recombines TRBV2 with TRBJ1-6; D is unresolved. The CDR3 is made up of 14 amino acids. V shed 8 bases and J shed 7 bases, with 15 bases lying between them. Germline V CDR1 and CDR2: SNHLY, FYNNEI. The CDR3 loop is CASSREALNSPLHF. CDR3 in DNA: TGTGCCAGCTCCCGGGAGGCCCTAAATTCACCCCTCCACTTT.

The chain uses TRBV24-1 and TRBJ2-7, with 12 positions matching TRBD1. Trimming at V came to 4 bases and at J to 6 bases, leaving 6 bases not matched to a gene. Germline V lookup: CDR1 KGHDR, CDR2 SFDVKD. The CDR3 has 15 residues. CDR3 region: CATSDPGQGAGEQYF. The DNA of the CDR3 is TGTGCCACCAGTGACCCGGGACAGGGGGCGGGCGAGCAGTACTTC.

J is TRBJ2-2 and V is TRBV18; D ambiguous. Trimming pared 4 bases from V and 12 bases from J, leaving 12 bases between. The germline CDR1 and CDR2 sequences are KGHSH and LQKENI. The CDR3 spans 12 residues. The CDR3, as DNA: TGTGCCAGCTCACTAACTACGCAAAAGCTGTTTTTT. As protein: CASSLTTQKLFF.

The chain has TRBV5-4 and TRBJ2-3; 15 positions match TRBD2. After removal of 4 bases from V and 0 bases from J, the junction contained 9 bases not matched to a gene. The CDR3 has 19 amino acids. Germline values: CDR1 SGHNT, CDR2 YYREEE (reference sequence). The CDR3 DNA is TGTGCCAGCAGCAGACCTGGACTAGCGGGAGGGGGGAGCACAGATACGCAGTATTTT. Encoded protein: CASSRPGLAGGGSTDTQYF.

Remarks on this clone: It is unclear where the CDR3 begins or ends on the DNA, so no DNA is shown, and the CDR3 is as TCRdb lists it. V and J are TRBV7-5 and TRBJ1-2. TRBV7-5 is a documented pseudogene. The CDR3 has 15 amino acids, counting both end residues. CDR3 sequence: CARSLVAGGSYGYTF.

This clone was recorded only once. This rearrangement joins TRBV18 to TRBJ1-1; D ambiguous. Trimming took off 6 bases at V and 3 bases at J, with 5 bases between the two ends. The CDR3 sequence is 11 residues long. Looked up from germline, CDR1 is KGHSH and CDR2 is LQKENI. CDR3: CASSSDTEAFF. The DNA of the CDR3 is TGTGCCAGCTCTTCAGACACTGAAGCTTTCTTT.

This rearrangement joins TRBV11-3 to TRBJ2-3, with 12 positions matching TRBD2. The CDR3 totals 16 residues. The germline gives CDR1 SGHNT, CDR2 YENEEA. V shed 5 bases and J 4 bases; nucleotides not matched to a gene: 7. This CDR3 is CASSPLAGGPPDTQYF. The CDR3 DNA reads TGTGCCAGCAGCCCGCTAGCGGGGGGGCCGCCAGATACGCAGTATTTT.

In its sample, this clone was seen a few times. The chain employs TRBV3-1 (or the pseudogene TRBV3-2) and TRBJ1-2; D not certain. The CDR3 has 14 amino acids. The germline V and J ends were trimmed by 4 bases and 4 bases, with 13 bases remaining between them. Germline CDR1 and CDR2: LGHDT and YNNKEL (reference sequence). The chain's CDR3 is CASSPQARSYGYTF. The CDR3 DNA reads TGTGCCAGCAGCCCCCAGGCACGAAGCTATGGCTACACCTTC.

The chain is built from TRBV5-5 and TRBJ2-5; TRBD1 aligns across 8 bases. The CDR3 covers 14 residues. Germline V gene lookup returns CDR1 SGHKS and CDR2 YYEKEE (reference sequence). Trimming cost V 4 bases and J 5 bases; bases outside gene matches: 7. The CDR3: CASSGTDRGETQYF. In DNA, the CDR3 is TGTGCCAGCAGCGGTACAGACAGGGGCGAGACCCAGTACTTC.

This chain links TRBV6-5 with TRBJ2-7; 9 bases fit TRBD1. V dropped 4 bases and J dropped 5; count of bases not matched to a gene: 9. This CDR3 contains 15 residues. Per the germline V gene, CDR1 is MNHEY and CDR2 is SVGAGI. The DNA for the CDR3 is TGTGCCAGCAGTTCCCTTGACAGGGGGAAAAACGAGCAGTACTTC. Protein: CASSSLDRGKNEQYF.

This sequence joins TRBV3-1 (or the pseudogene TRBV3-2) and TRBJ2-5, with 11 nucleotides matching TRBD1. CDR1 and CDR2 from the germline V gene are LGHDT and YNNKEL (reference sequence). Trimming took 6 bases from V and 5 from J; bases not matched to a gene: 8. The CDR3 sequence is 15 residues long. CDR3 DNA: TGTGCCAGCAGTCCCTCCGGGACAGGGGGGGAGACCCAGTACTTC. Its translation: CASSPSGTGGETQYF.

The sample holds one count of this clone. Other DNA sequences of this sample code for an identical CDR3. This chain connects TRBV5-1 to TRBJ1-1; a possible D gene is TRBD1 (6 bases). The CDR3 loop spans 12 amino acids. Germline CDR1 SGHRS, CDR2 YFSETQ. V dropped 5 bases and J dropped 8 bases, with 13 bases sitting between them. CDR3 coding DNA: TGCGCCAGCAGTTTGACGGACAGAGAAGCTTTCTTT. Encoded protein: CASSLTDREAFF.

The V gene is TRBV6-5, the J gene TRBJ2-7, with a possible D match to TRBD2 (6 bases). The V gene's germline CDR1 is MNHEY and CDR2 SVGAGI. V lost 2 bases to trimming and J lost 1 base, with 12 bases between them. The CDR3 totals 15 residues. The CDR3 nucleotides read TGTGCCAGCAGTTACGGGCGTCGGGGGTCCTACGAGCAGTACTTC. Amino acid sequence: CASSYGRRGSYEQYF.

J is TRBJ1-1 and V is TRBV7-3; D remains unclear. This CDR3 has 13 residues. V lost 5 bases and J 3 bases, leaving 10 bases between the germline ends. Germline loops: CDR1 SGHTA, CDR2 FQGTGA. The CDR3 protein is CASSNDRDTEAFF. The CDR3 region has the DNA TGTGCCAGCAGCAACGATCGGGACACTGAAGCTTTCTTT.

This chain uses TRBV6-2 or TRBV6-3 with TRBJ2-1; 12 positions match TRBD2. After removal of 2 bases from V and 0 bases from J, the junction contained 2 bases not matched to a gene. CDR1 is MNHEY and CDR2 is SVGEGT in the germline V gene. CDR3 length: 17 residues. The CDR3 region is CASSYRTSGTSYNEQFF. CDR3 DNA: TGTGCCAGCAGTTACCGGACTAGCGGGACCTCCTACAATGAGCAGTTCTTC.

The chain couples TRBV3-1 (or the pseudogene TRBV3-2) to TRBJ2-1; D might be TRBD1 (5 bases). In germline, CDR1 is LGHDT, CDR2 YNNKEL (reference sequence). Between the trimmed V and J ends, which lost 2 bases and 6 bases, there was a span of 8 bases. This CDR3 contains 13 residues. The CDR3 reads CASSQRTFNEQFF. The CDR3, as DNA: TGTGCCAGCAGCCAAAGGACATTCAATGAGCAGTTCTTC.

This sequence joins TRBV19 and TRBJ1-2; TRBD1 matches 9 bases. The CDR3 is made up of 14 amino acids. CDR1 is LNHDA, CDR2 SQIVND, per germline (reference sequence). V gave up 6 bases and J gave up 4 bases; unmatched junction bases: 6. CDR3: CASSRTGEGYGYTF. CDR3 sequence (DNA): TGTGCCAGTAGCCGGACAGGGGAGGGCTATGGCTACACCTTC.

The genes are TRBV4-1 and TRBJ1-4; TRBD1 matches at 9 bases. The trim removed 1 base at V and 5 bases at J, leaving 2 bases unmatched. Germline values: CDR1 MGHRA, CDR2 YSYEKL. The CDR3 length is 15 residues. The CDR3 DNA sequence: TGCGCCAGCAGCCAAGGGACAGGGGAGAATGAAAAACTGTTTTTT. Translated, it gives CASSQGTGENEKLFF.

The CDR3: CATSGWQGLKSPQHF. For the CDR3, the DNA is TGTGCCACCAGTGGCTGGCAGGGCCTCAAATCGCCCCAGCATTTT. This sequence joins TRBV24-1 and TRBJ1-5, with TRBD1 as a possible D gene (5 bases). The germline gives CDR1 KGHDR, CDR2 SFDVKD. CDR3 size: 15 residues. V was trimmed by 5 bases and J by 9 bases, leaving 19 bases between them.

This clone was observed a single time. V is TRBV30 and J is TRBJ2-1; 10 nucleotides align to TRBD2. The V segment lost 3 bases and the J segment 9 bases; nucleotides outside the gene matches: 11. The germline V gene encodes CDR1 GTSNPN and CDR2 SVGIG (reference sequence). This CDR3 spans 15 amino acids. The CDR3 region has the DNA TGTGCCTGGAGCGGTGTAGCCTTAGCGGGGGGTGAGCAGTTCTTC. It translates to CAWSGVALAGGEQFF.

The chain has TRBV5-4 and TRBJ2-1; 8 bases match TRBD1. The CDR3 covers 14 residues. The germline V gene encodes CDR1 SGHNT and CDR2 YYREEE (reference sequence). Trimming removed 6 bases from V and 0 bases from J; junction bases left unmatched: 2. The CDR3, as DNA: TGTGCCAGCATACAGGGGGGCTCCTACAATGAGCAGTTCTTC. Translating gives CASIQGGSYNEQFF.

This chain connects TRBV10-1 to TRBJ2-1; 8 bases agree with TRBD1. V was pared by 5 bases and J by 8 bases, with 11 bases of the junction left unmatched. Germline V gene lookup returns CDR1 WNHNN and CDR2 SYGVQD (reference sequence). This CDR3 spans 15 amino acids. CDR3 coding DNA: TGCGCCAGCAGTTTCTCCGGACAGGGTCGGCATGAGCAGTTCTTC. Its protein product is CASSFSGQGRHEQFF.

The J gene is TRBJ2-1, the V gene TRBV5-8; D may be TRBD1 (6 bases). The V end was cut by 4 bases, the J end by 8 bases, with 16 bases between. The V gene's germline CDR1 is SGHTS and CDR2 YDEGEE. This CDR3 comprises 14 residues. This CDR3 is CASSRGITGYEQFF. The CDR3 DNA is TGTGCCAGCAGCAGGGGGATAACGGGGTATGAGCAGTTCTTC.

The chain employs TRBV13 and TRBJ1-6, with unresolved D. The CDR3 consists of 14 residues. Between the trimmed V and J ends, which lost 1 base and 6 bases, there was a span of 7 bases. Germline lookup yields CDR1 PRHDT and CDR2 FYEKMQ (reference sequence). CDR3 in DNA: TGTGCCAGCAGCTTAGAACAGATTAATTCACCCCTCCACTTT. This gives the protein CASSLEQINSPLHF. Complete variable domain (other parts from reference TRBV13 and TRBJ1-6): AAGVIQSPRHLIKEKRETATLKCYPIPRHDTVYWYQQGPGQDPQFLISFYEKMQSDKGSIPDRFSAQQFSDYHSELNMSSLELGDSALYFCASSLEQINSPLHFGNGTRLTVT.

The V gene is TRBV18, the J gene TRBJ2-7, with no clear D. V was pared by 0 bases and J by 3 bases, with 6 bases between. CDR1 and CDR2 from the germline V gene are KGHSH and LQKENI. The CDR3 sequence is 13 residues long. DNA of the CDR3: TGTGCCAGCTCACCACCGGCCAGCTACGAGCAGTACTTC. Encoded protein: CASSPPASYEQYF.

The gene calls are TRBV19 and TRBJ1-1; D might be TRBD1 (5 bases). Germline V CDR1 and CDR2: LNHDA, SQIVND (reference sequence). With 6 bases removed from V and 3 bases from J, the gap between germline ends came to 17 bases. The CDR3 is 15 amino acids. The DNA of the CDR3 is TGTGCCAGTAGCCCCGAGGCGGGGACGGACACTGAAGCTTTCTTT. As protein: CASSPEAGTDTEAFF.

The V and J genes are TRBV6-5 and TRBJ1-5, with D unresolved. This CDR3 comprises 15 residues. V was pared by 2 bases and J by 0 bases, with 8 bases between. In germline, CDR1 is MNHEY, CDR2 SVGAGI. CDR3 residues: CASSYIRGSNQPQHF. The CDR3 DNA is TGTGCCAGCAGTTACATCCGGGGTAGCAATCAGCCCCAGCATTTT.